This T cell receptor beta chain emerged from a study of blood T cell repertoires in COVID-19. Across the study: The samples span acute and convalescent COVID-19 from the United States, Italy and Spain.

Authors' data handling: Estimation of nucleated cell counts relied on the amplification of reference gene primers. Here immunoSEQ multiplex PCR was the method, and the copy in TCRdb shows in-frame clones only, minus some. That table gives V, J and clone size, and the DNA gave D and trimming. Among roughly 190,000 clones listed, around 83% were seen once. The sequence was collected from a woman of 80 years or more in a cohort sampled during active or convalescent COVID-19. The source material was peripheral blood.

Written as DNA, the CDR3 is TGTGCCACCAGCAGAGATCCCCAGGGGGTTGGCTACACCTTC. Residues: CATSRDPQGVGYTF. The V gene is TRBV15, the J gene TRBJ1-2; 7 nucleotides align to TRBD1. The CDR3 has 14 amino acids. In germline, CDR1 is LNHNV, CDR2 YYDKDF (reference sequence). Trimming removed 0 bases from V and 7 bases from J; junction bases left unmatched: 5.